Listed here are 27 T cell receptor beta chains from one sample, sequenced in a study of cytomegalovirus exposure and HLA in healthy donors. Only in-frame clones appear in the TCRdb table, and some are missing; sequencing was by immunoSEQ multiplex PCR. The sample consists of about 160,000 clones, about nine tenths of them appearing once. Material for sequencing was PBMCs. Receptors were obtained from a man aged 18 to 29 in good health and CMV-seropositive.

The rearrangement joins TRBV29-1 to TRBJ2-3; tentatively, D is TRBD1 (6 bases). Germline loops: CDR1 SQVTM, CDR2 ANQGSEA. Trimming removed 4 bases at V and 1 base at J, with 9 bases between. This CDR3 region has 13 residues. CDR3 residues: CSVGNRGTDTQYF. The CDR3 region has the DNA TGCAGCGTTGGAAACAGGGGCACAGATACGCAGTATTTT.

CDR3 in amino acids: CASSQEGGSYEQYF. CDR3 DNA sequence: TGTGCCAGCAGCCAAGAGGGCGGGTCCTACGAGCAGTACTTC. The chain joins TRBV4-2 to TRBJ2-7; tentatively, D is TRBD2 (5 bases). The germline V gene has CDR1 LGHNA and CDR2 YNFKEQ. Trimming shortened V by 0 bases and J by 1 base, and 7 bases separated the two germline ends. The CDR3 runs to 14 residues.

The chain joins TRBV19 to TRBJ2-7; D perhaps matches TRBD1 (6 bases). CDR1 is LNHDA, CDR2 SQIVND, per germline (reference sequence). The CDR3 totals 17 residues. Trimming took off 3 bases at V and 1 base at J, with 19 bases between the two ends. Here the CDR3 DNA reads TGTGCCAGTAGTATGGACCGGGACATGGTTGGTTCCTACGAGCAGTACTTC. Protein sequence: CASSMDRDMVGSYEQYF.

The V and J genes are TRBV5-1 and TRBJ2-7; 7 bases fit TRBD2. This CDR3 spans 16 amino acids. The germline V gene encodes CDR1 SGHRS and CDR2 YFSETQ. Trimming took 0 bases from V and 3 from J; bases not matched to a gene: 9. CDR3 nucleotides: TGCGCCAGCAGCTTGGGACCTAGCGGAGATGTCTACGAGCAGTACTTC. Encoded protein: CASSLGPSGDVYEQYF.

V usage is TRBV4-1 and J usage is TRBJ1-1, with 9 nucleotides matching TRBD1. Per the germline V gene, CDR1 is MGHRA and CDR2 is YSYEKL. J lost 0 bases, V lost 1 base, and 6 bases had no gene match. This CDR3 region has 17 residues. CDR3 in amino acids: CASSQVATGGLNTEAFF. The CDR3 bases are TGCGCCAGCAGCCAAGTAGCCACAGGGGGCTTGAACACTGAAGCTTTCTTT.

This clone was detected only once. The chain joins TRBV4-1 to TRBJ2-3; 13 bases map to TRBD2. This CDR3 comprises 17 residues. V dropped 0 bases and J dropped 2; count of bases not matched to a gene: 2. CDR1 is MGHRA and CDR2 is YSYEKL in the germline V gene. The CDR3 DNA follows: TGCGCCAGCAGCCAAGAGGGACTAGCGGGATTCACAGATACGCAGTATTTT. It yields the protein CASSQEGLAGFTDTQYF.

The gene calls are TRBV6-5 and TRBJ2-5, with D tentatively TRBD1 (6 bases). The CDR3 consists of 13 residues. Looked up from germline, CDR1 is MNHEY and CDR2 is SVGAGI. The ends were cut back, 5 bases at V and 5 bases at J, with 12 bases in the middle. This CDR3 reads CASSRTVQETQYF. DNA of the CDR3: TGTGCCAGCAGTCGGACAGTCCAGGAGACCCAGTACTTC.

The chain has TRBV6-5 and TRBJ2-7; D perhaps matches TRBD2 (6 bases). The germline CDR1 and CDR2 sequences are MNHEY and SVGAGI. The CDR3 spans 13 residues. Trimming shortened V by 6 bases and J by 6 bases, and 15 bases separated the two germline ends. The CDR3 is CASRQNIAVEQYF. The CDR3 coding sequence is TGTGCCAGCAGGCAAAATATAGCGGTCGAGCAGTACTTC.

The chain couples TRBV7-2 to TRBJ2-3; no firm D call. Germline CDR1 and CDR2: SGHTA and FQGNSA. The CDR3 has 13 amino acids. V lost 7 bases, J lost 6 bases, and 14 bases lay in between. Here the CDR3 reads CASTSPPRDTQYF. For the CDR3, the DNA is TGTGCCAGCACTTCCCCCCCCCGGGATACGCAGTATTTT.

The chain links TRBV5-1 to TRBJ2-5, with D possibly TRBD2 on 6 matching bases. The germline V gene has CDR1 SGHRS and CDR2 YFSETQ. V lost 4 bases and J lost 4, with 17 bases in between. The CDR3 extends over 15 amino acids. This CDR3 is CASSPLTEGLETQYF. The CDR3 region has the DNA TGCGCCAGCAGCCCGCTTACGGAGGGCCTAGAGACCCAGTACTTC.

The chain is built from TRBV18 and TRBJ2-3; 9 bases match TRBD1. Germline V gives CDR1 KGHSH, CDR2 LQKENI. Trimming at V came to 3 bases and at J to 3 bases, leaving 4 bases not matched to a gene. The CDR3 is made up of 15 amino acids. CDR3 residues: CASSPSGQGTDTQYF. The CDR3 DNA follows: TGTGCCAGCTCACCGTCCGGACAGGGGACAGATACGCAGTATTTT.

The chain couples TRBV11-2 to TRBJ1-1; D is perhaps TRBD1 (6 bases). Germline V gene lookup returns CDR1 SGHAT and CDR2 FQNNGV. This CDR3 has 13 residues. The V and J ends lost 6 bases and 1 base respectively, with 9 bases between them. The CDR3 reads CASSWDTNTEAFF. Written as DNA, the CDR3 is TGTGCCAGCAGTTGGGACACGAACACTGAAGCTTTCTTT.

This chain's CDR3 is CASSGTDEIQPQHF. The CDR3 DNA reads TGTGCCAGCTCCGGGACAGACGAGATTCAGCCCCAGCATTTT. The chain links TRBV6-1 to TRBJ1-5, with TRBD1 matching 7 bases. The ends lost 8 bases at V and 6 bases at J; junction bases unmatched: 10. Per germline, CDR1 MNHNS and CDR2 SASEGT. The CDR3 consists of 14 residues.

This sequence joins TRBV19 and TRBJ2-1, with TRBD2 matching 13 bases. The V segment lost 4 bases and the J segment 8 bases; nucleotides outside the gene matches: 11. CDR3 length: 17 amino acids. Germline V lookup: CDR1 LNHDA, CDR2 SQIVND (reference sequence). CDR3 sequence reads: CASSSLPATSGRDEQFF. The CDR3, as DNA: TGTGCCAGTAGTAGTCTGCCTGCCACTAGCGGGAGGGATGAGCAGTTCTTC.

J is TRBJ2-2 and V is TRBV11-2; TRBD2 might be the D (5 bases). Germline V CDR1 and CDR2: SGHAT, FQNNGV. V was pared by 1 base and J by 3 bases, with 9 bases between. The CDR3 runs to 15 residues. The DNA for the CDR3 is TGTGCCAGCAGCTTAGGGCTGCGGGACACCGGGGAGCTGTTTTTT. Amino acids: CASSLGLRDTGELFF. Variable domain in full (rest from reference TRBV11-2 and TRBJ2-2): EAGVAQSPRYKIIEKRQSVAFWCNPISGHATLYWYQQILGQGPKLLIQFQNNGVVDDSQLPKDRFSAERLKGVDSTLKIQPAKLEDSAVYLCASSLGLRDTGELFFGEGSRLTVL.

This CDR3 reads CASSYSRAGGGEQYF. The CDR3 DNA is TGTGCCAGCAGTTACTCCCGTGCGGGAGGCGGCGAGCAGTACTTC. The chain carries TRBV6-5 and TRBJ2-7; 8 nucleotides match TRBD2. This CDR3 is 15 amino acids long. Germline CDR1 is MNHEY and CDR2 is SVGAGI. The junction had 7 bases not matched to a gene; V was cut back by 0 bases and J by 6 bases.

The J gene is TRBJ2-1, the V gene TRBV27; D gene ambiguous. The CDR3 sequence is 15 residues long. Trimming removed 5 bases at V and 6 bases at J, with 17 bases between. The germline V gene has CDR1 MNHEY and CDR2 SMNVEV (reference sequence). CDR3 DNA sequence: TGTGCCAGCAGTCAGAGACTGGCTTTGGCCAATGAGCAGTTCTTC. This sequence encodes CASSQRLALANEQFF.

The rearrangement uses TRBV19 and TRBJ1-2, with D uncertain. The CDR3 is 14 amino acids. V shed 10 bases and J shed 4 bases, with 19 bases lying between them. Germline V gene sequence: CDR1 LNHDA, CDR2 SQIVND (reference sequence). The CDR3 sequence: CATLAAPPSYGYTF. For the CDR3, the DNA is TGTGCCACTCTAGCAGCGCCTCCATCCTATGGCTACACCTTC.

The chain links TRBV18 to TRBJ1-1; 12 bases match TRBD1. This CDR3 spans 15 amino acids. Germline V gene data show CDR1 as KGHSH and CDR2 as LQKENI. The J segment lost 5 bases and the V segment lost 3 bases, leaving 4 bases of the junction unmatched. CDR3: CASSPGTGGGTEAFF. The DNA for the CDR3 is TGTGCCAGCTCACCCGGGACAGGGGGCGGGACTGAAGCTTTCTTT.

The rearrangement joins TRBV18 to TRBJ2-2; no clear D gene. The germline V and J ends were trimmed by 6 bases and 0 bases, with 17 bases remaining between them. CDR3 length: 17 amino acids. Germline CDR1 KGHSH, CDR2 LQKENI. The CDR3 sequence: CASSDLPTVANTGELFF. Written as DNA, the CDR3 is TGTGCCAGCTCTGACCTACCTACAGTAGCGAACACCGGGGAGCTGTTTTTT.

The V gene is TRBV7-8, the J gene TRBJ2-1, with TRBD2 matching 8 bases. Germline V lookup: CDR1 SGHVS, CDR2 FQNEAQ. This CDR3 comprises 15 residues. With 1 base clipped from V and 8 bases from J, the junction kept 7 bases outside the gene matches. CDR3 nucleotides: TGTGCCAGCAGCTTAGTAAGCGGGAGAGGCGATGAGCAGTTCTTC. Its protein product is CASSLVSGRGDEQFF.

V usage is TRBV27 and J usage is TRBJ2-7; no firm D call. The V end lost 8 bases, the J end lost 1 base, and 12 bases lay between the germline ends. The CDR3 spans 13 residues. Germline CDR1 reads MNHEY; CDR2 reads SMNVEV (reference sequence). The CDR3 sequence: CASGRGISYEQYF. In DNA form, the CDR3 reads TGTGCCAGCGGCCGAGGTATTTCCTACGAGCAGTACTTC.

The DNA for the CDR3 is TGCGCCAGCAGCCAAGAATACAGGGGCTCGGCGCCCCAGCATTTT. Encoded protein: CASSQEYRGSAPQHF. This sequence joins TRBV4-1 and TRBJ1-5; 7 positions agree with TRBD1. This CDR3 is 15 amino acids long. From germline, CDR1 is MGHRA and CDR2 YSYEKL. J gave up 9 bases and V 0 bases, and 8 bases lay outside the gene matches.

The J gene is TRBJ2-3, the V gene TRBV28, with TRBD2 matching over 8 bases. The CDR3 consists of 16 residues. The germline V gene has CDR1 MDHEN and CDR2 SYDVKM. The V segment lost 3 bases and the J segment 2 bases; nucleotides outside the gene matches: 7. CDR3 DNA: TGTGCCAGCAGTTTCCCCCTAGCGGGCTCCACAGATACGCAGTATTTT. This translates into CASSFPLAGSTDTQYF.

This rearrangement joins TRBV4-1 to TRBJ1-3; D not certain. This CDR3 spans 13 amino acids. In germline, CDR1 is MGHRA, CDR2 YSYEKL. Trimming stripped 1 base from V and 6 bases from J, with 7 bases between. The CDR3 loop reads CASSQVHQNTIYF. CDR3 coding DNA: TGCGCCAGCAGCCAAGTCCATCAAAACACCATATATTTT.

V usage is TRBV5-1 and J usage is TRBJ1-4; TRBD1 is a possible D gene (5 bases). Germline V CDR1 and CDR2: SGHRS, YFSETQ. The CDR3 runs to 14 residues. The ends were cut back, 4 bases at V and 8 bases at J, with 15 bases in the middle. CDR3 in amino acids: CASSPGVIGEKLFF. Here the CDR3 DNA reads TGCGCCAGCAGCCCGGGGGTGATAGGGGAAAAACTGTTTTTT.

Here the CDR3 reads CASSPGTGGPEQFF. The CDR3 bases are TGTGCCAGCAGCCCCGGGACAGGGGGGCCTGAGCAGTTCTTC. This chain uses TRBV11-3 with TRBJ2-1, with TRBD1 identical over 11 bases. Germline CDR1 reads SGHNT; CDR2 reads YENEEA. V lost 5 bases, J lost 9 bases, and 6 bases stayed unmatched. The CDR3 is 14 amino acids.